This T cell receptor (beta chain) was sequenced in a study of blood T cell repertoires in COVID-19. The wider study: Acute and convalescent COVID-19 samples came from the United States, Italy and Spain.

Deletions cut 7 bases from V and 5 bases from J, with 18 bases between. This CDR3 comprises 14 residues. Germline V gives CDR1 SGHTA, CDR2 FQGNSA. Profiling relied on immunoSEQ multiplex PCR, and the TCRdb table lists in-frame clones only, not all of them. The top ten clones hold approximately 2.1% of a sample with over 150,000 clones, roughly nine tenths of them seen once. Material: peripheral blood. This chain uses TRBV7-2 with TRBJ2-7, with TRBD2 as a possible D gene (6 bases). This receptor was taken from a man in his late teens or twenties who had recovered from COVID-19. DNA of the CDR3: TGTGCCAGCAACTCTTTGGGGGGACCTGACGAGCAGTACTTC. Protein: CASNSLGGPDEQYF. The full variable domain, its missing parts supplied by reference TRBV7-2 and TRBJ2-7, is GAGVSQSPSNKVTEKGKDVELRCDPISGHTALYWYRQSLGQGLEFLIYFQGNSAPDKSGLPSDRFSAERTGGSVSTLTIQRTQQEDSAVYLCASNSLGGPDEQYFGPGTRLTVT.